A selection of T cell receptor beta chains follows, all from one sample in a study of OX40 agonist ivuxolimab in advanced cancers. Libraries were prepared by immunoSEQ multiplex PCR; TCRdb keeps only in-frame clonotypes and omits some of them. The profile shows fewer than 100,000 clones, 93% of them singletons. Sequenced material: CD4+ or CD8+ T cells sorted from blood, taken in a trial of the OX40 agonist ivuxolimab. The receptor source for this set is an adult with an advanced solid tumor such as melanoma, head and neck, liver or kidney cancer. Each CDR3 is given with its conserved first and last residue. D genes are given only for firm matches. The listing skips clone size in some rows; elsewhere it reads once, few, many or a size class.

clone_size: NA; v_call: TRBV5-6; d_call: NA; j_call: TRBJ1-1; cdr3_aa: CASSLWGELNTEAFF; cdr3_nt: TGTGCCAGCAGCTTATGGGGGGAGCTGAACACTGAAGCTTTCTTT
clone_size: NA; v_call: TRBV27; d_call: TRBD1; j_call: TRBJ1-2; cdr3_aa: CATGTGVGSTF; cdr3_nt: TGTGCCACCGGGACAGGGGTAGGCTCCACCTTC
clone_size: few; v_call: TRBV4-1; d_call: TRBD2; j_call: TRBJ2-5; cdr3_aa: CASSQDIAGGYQETQYF; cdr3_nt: TGCGCCAGCAGCCAAGATATAGCGGGAGGGTACCAAGAGACCCAGTACTTC
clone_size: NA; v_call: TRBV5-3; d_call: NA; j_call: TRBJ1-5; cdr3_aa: CARSSPGIRDSNQPQHF; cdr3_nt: TGTGCCAGAAGCTCCCCGGGGATAAGGGATAGCAATCAGCCCCAGCATTTT
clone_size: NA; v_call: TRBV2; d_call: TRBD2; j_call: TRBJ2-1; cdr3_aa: CASGTSGSDLGEQFF; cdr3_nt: TGTGCCAGCGGGACTAGCGGGAGTGATTTGGGTGAGCAGTTCTTC
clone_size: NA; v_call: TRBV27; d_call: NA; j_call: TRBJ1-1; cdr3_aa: CASSWRTNTEAFF; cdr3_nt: TGTGCCAGCAGTTGGCGGACGAACACTGAAGCTTTCTTT
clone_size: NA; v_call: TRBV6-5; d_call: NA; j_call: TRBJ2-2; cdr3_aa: CASSTRDTYTGELFF; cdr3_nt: TGTGCCAGCAGTACCCGGGACACCTACACCGGGGAGCTGTTTTTT
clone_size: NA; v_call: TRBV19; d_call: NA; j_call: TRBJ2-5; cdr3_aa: CASSPSSEFQETQYF; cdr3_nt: TGTGCCAGTAGTCCATCTAGCGAATTCCAAGAGACCCAGTACTTC
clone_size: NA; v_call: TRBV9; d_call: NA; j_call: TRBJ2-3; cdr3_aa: CASSVEVSTDTQYF; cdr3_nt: TGTGCCAGCAGCGTAGAAGTCAGCACAGATACGCAGTATTTT
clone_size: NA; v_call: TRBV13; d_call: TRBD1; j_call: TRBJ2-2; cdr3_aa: CASRPDRGAGELFF; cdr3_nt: TGTGCCAGCAGACCCGACAGGGGGGCCGGGGAGCTGTTTTTT
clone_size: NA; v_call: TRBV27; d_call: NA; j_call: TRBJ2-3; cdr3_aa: CASSFLGPNAADTQYF; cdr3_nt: TGTGCCAGCAGTTTTTTAGGACCCAATGCGGCAGATACGCAGTATTTT
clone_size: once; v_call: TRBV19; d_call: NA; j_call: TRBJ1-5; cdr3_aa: CASSIVRREGQPQHF; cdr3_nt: TGTGCCAGTAGTATAGTAAGGAGGGAAGGGCAGCCCCAGCATTTT
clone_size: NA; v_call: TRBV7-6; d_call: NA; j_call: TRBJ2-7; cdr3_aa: CASSLFDRGSYEQYF; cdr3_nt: TGTGCCAGCAGCTTATTCGACAGAGGCTCCTACGAGCAGTACTTC
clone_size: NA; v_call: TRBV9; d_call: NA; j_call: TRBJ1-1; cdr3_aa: CASSVYGGLNTEAFF; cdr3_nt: TGTGCCAGCAGCGTATATGGGGGCCTGAACACTGAAGCTTTCTTT
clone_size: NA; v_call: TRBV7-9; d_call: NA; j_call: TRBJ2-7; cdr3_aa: CASHTTSGVGEQYF; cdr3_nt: TGTGCCAGCCACACGACCTCCGGGGTAGGCGAGCAGTACTTC
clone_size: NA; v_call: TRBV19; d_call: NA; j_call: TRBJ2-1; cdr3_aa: CASSIPRKRDEQFF; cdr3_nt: TGTGCCAGTAGTATTCCCCGAAAGAGAGATGAGCAGTTCTTC
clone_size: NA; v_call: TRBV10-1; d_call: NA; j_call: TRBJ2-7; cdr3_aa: CASRGPGDGEQYF; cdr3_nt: TGCGCCAGCAGGGGACCCGGGGACGGAGAGCAGTACTTC
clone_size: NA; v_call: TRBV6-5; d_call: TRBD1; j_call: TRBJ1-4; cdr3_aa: CASSPTGDEKLFF; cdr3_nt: TGTGCCAGCAGTCCAACAGGGGACGAAAAACTGTTTTTT
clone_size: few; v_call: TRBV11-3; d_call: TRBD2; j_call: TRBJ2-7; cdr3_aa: CASSLSVLAGYEQYF; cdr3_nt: TGTGCCAGCAGCTTAAGCGTACTAGCGGGATACGAGCAGTACTTC
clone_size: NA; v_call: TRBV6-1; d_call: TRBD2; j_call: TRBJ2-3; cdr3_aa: CASSEELLAGGPSDTQYF; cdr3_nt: TGTGCCAGCAGTGAAGAACTACTAGCGGGAGGGCCCTCAGATACGCAGTATTTT
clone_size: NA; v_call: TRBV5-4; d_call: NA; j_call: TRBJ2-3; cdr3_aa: CASSSLLGPPDTQYF; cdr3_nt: TGTGCCAGCAGCTCCTTACTAGGACCACCAGATACGCAGTATTTT
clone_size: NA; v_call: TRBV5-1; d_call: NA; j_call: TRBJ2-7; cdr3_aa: CASSPWGMEQYF; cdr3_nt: TGCGCCAGCAGCCCGTGGGGGATGGAGCAGTACTTC
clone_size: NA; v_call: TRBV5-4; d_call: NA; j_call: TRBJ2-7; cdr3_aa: CASSLEGSPYEQYF; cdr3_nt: TGTGCCAGCAGCTTGGAGGGTTCCCCCTACGAGCAGTACTTC
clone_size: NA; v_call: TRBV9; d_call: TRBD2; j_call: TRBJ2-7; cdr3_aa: CASSATGTSGIYEQYF; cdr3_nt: TGTGCCAGCAGCGCCACCGGGACTAGCGGAATTTACGAGCAGTACTTC
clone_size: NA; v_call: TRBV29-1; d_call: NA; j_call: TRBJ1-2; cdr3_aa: CSVEEGDRGYTF; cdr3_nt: TGCAGCGTTGAAGAAGGAGACAGGGGCTACACCTTC
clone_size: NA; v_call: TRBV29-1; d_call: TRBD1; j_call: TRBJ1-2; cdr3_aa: CSVVGRTPGGPGYGYTF; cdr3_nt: TGCAGCGTTGTAGGAAGAACTCCAGGGGGGCCGGGTTATGGCTACACCTTC
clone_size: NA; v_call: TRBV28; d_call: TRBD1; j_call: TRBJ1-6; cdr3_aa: CASRADRGVSSYNSPLHF; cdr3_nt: TGTGCCAGCAGGGCCGACAGGGGCGTAAGCTCCTATAATTCACCCCTCCACTTT
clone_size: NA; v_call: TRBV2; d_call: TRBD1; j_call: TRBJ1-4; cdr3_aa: CASSLQGGSEKLFF; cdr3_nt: TGTGCCAGCAGTTTACAGGGGGGAAGTGAAAAACTGTTTTTT
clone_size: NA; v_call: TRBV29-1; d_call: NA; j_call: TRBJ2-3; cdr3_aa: CSVGVLDQIVADTQYF; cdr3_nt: TGCAGCGTTGGCGTACTAGACCAAATTGTGGCGGATACGCAGTATTTT
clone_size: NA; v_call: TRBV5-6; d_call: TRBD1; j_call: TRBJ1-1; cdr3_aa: CASSLGVRGAGTEAFF; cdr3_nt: TGTGCCAGCAGCTTGGGTGTCAGGGGGGCTGGCACTGAAGCTTTCTTT
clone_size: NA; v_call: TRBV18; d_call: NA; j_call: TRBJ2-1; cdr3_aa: CASSTGEYRSGEQFF; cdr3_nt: TGTGCCAGCTCAACCGGTGAATACAGGTCGGGTGAGCAGTTCTTC
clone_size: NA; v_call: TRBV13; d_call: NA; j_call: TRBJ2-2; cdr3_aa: CASTVGNGELFF; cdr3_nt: TGTGCCAGCACGGTTGGGAACGGGGAGCTGTTTTTT
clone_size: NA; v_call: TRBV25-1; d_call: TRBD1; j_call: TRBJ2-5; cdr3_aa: CASSEYGTGVETQYF; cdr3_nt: TGTGCCAGCAGTGAATACGGGACAGGGGTGGAGACCCAGTACTTC
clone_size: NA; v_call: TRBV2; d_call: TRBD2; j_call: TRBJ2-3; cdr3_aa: CASSDLPSGDNTDTQYF; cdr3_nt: TGTGCCAGCAGTGATTTGCCTAGCGGGGATAACACAGATACGCAGTATTTT
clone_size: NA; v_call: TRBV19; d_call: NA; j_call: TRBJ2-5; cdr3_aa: CASSSWDWRGETQYF; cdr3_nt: TGTGCCAGTAGTTCTTGGGACTGGAGGGGGGAGACCCAGTACTTC
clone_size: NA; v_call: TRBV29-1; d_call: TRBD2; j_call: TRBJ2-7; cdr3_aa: CSVDGAGGSYEQYF; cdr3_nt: TGCAGCGTTGACGGAGCGGGAGGGTCCTACGAGCAGTACTTC
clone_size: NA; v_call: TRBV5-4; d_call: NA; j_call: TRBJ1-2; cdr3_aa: CASSDPGDGYGYTF; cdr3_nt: TGTGCCAGCAGCGATCCAGGGGACGGGTATGGCTACACCTTC
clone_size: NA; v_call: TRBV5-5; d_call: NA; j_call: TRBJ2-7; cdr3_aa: CASSLDQGRGYEQYF; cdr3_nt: TGTGCCAGCAGCTTGGATCAGGGGAGGGGGTACGAGCAGTACTTC
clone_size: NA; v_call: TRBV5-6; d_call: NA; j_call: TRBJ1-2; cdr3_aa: CASSLGGYGYTF; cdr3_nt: TGTGCCAGCAGCTTGGGTGGATATGGCTACACCTTC
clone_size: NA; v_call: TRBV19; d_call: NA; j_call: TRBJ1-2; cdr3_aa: CASSARASYGYTF; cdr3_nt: TGTGCCAGTAGTGCCAGGGCGAGCTATGGCTACACCTTC
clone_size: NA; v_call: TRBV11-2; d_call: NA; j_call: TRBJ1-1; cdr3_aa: CASSSHSEAFF; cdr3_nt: TGTGCCAGCAGCTCCCACAGTGAAGCTTTCTTT
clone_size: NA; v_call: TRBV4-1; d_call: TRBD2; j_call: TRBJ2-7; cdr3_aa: CASSQYPSGVSYEQYF; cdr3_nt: TGCGCCAGCAGCCAATACCCTAGCGGGGTCTCCTACGAGCAGTACTTC
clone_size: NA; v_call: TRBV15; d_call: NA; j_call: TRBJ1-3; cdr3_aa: CATSRVFGNTIYF; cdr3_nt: TGTGCCACCAGCAGAGTTTTCGGAAACACCATATATTTT
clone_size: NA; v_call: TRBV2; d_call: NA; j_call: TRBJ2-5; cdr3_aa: CASIRSGFEETQYF; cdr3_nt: TGTGCCAGCATTCGGTCGGGGTTTGAAGAGACCCAGTACTTC
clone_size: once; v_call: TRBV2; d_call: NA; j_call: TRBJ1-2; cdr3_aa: CASSPGTDGYTF; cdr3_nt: TGTGCCAGCAGTCCCGGGACGGATGGCTACACCTTC
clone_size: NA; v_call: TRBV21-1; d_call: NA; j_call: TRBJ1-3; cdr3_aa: CASISGTDPFNSGNTIYF; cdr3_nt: TGTGCCAGCATTTCCGGGACGGACCCCTTCAATTCTGGAAACACCATATATTTT
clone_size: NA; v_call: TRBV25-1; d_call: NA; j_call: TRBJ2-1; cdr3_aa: CASSASVLGNEQFF; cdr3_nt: TGTGCCAGCAGTGCCTCGGTATTAGGCAATGAGCAGTTCTTC
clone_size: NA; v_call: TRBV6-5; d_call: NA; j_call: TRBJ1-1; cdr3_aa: CASSSNTEAFF; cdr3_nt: TGTGCCAGCAGTAGCAACACTGAAGCTTTCTTT
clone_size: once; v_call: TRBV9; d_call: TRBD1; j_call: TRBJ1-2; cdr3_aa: CASSPGQGGGYTF; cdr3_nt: TGTGCCAGCAGCCCCGGACAGGGAGGCGGCTACACCTTC
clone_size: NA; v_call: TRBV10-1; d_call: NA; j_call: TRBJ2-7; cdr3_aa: CASSAGHSEQYF; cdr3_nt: TGCGCCAGCAGTGCCGGGCACTCCGAGCAGTACTTC
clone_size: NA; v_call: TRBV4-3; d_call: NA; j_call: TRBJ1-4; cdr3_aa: CASSQGQMEKLFF; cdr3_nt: TGCGCCAGCAGCCAAGGCCAGATGGAAAAACTGTTTTTT